This TCR beta chain was found in a study of blood T cell repertoires in COVID-19. About the research overall: Whether acute or convalescent, the COVID-19 samples came from the United States, Italy and Spain. From T cells, B-cell-depleted T cells, or PBMCs came the material, which was cDNA or gDNA.

As originally analysed: Estimation of nucleated cell counts relied on the amplification of reference gene primers. Sequencing was performed with immunoSEQ multiplex PCR; in TCRdb, only in-frame clones are kept and a portion is missing. The V and J calls and clone size were taken over from that table, and D and trimming were inferred from the DNA. The repertoire holds more than 70,000 clones, with more than 80% as singletons. This receptor was obtained from a woman aged 80 or over with active or convalescent COVID-19. Sample: peripheral blood.

CDR3 protein: CASSRGQGADEQYF. In DNA form, the CDR3 reads TGTGCCAGCAGCAGGGGACAGGGGGCTGACGAGCAGTACTTC. This chain uses TRBV7-9 with TRBJ2-7; the match to TRBD1 covers 12 bases. Trimming took 5 bases from V and 5 from J; bases not matched to a gene: 4. The CDR3 length is 14 residues. Germline V gene data show CDR1 as SEHNR and CDR2 as FQNEAQ (reference sequence).